Included here is one T cell receptor (beta chain) sequence, with context. No antigen is known for it. No base quality information exists; no much larger clone differs at one position. These data come from a study of T cell changes during pregnancy in multiple sclerosis (dated by TCRdb to between 2018 and 2020). Study-level background: The study examined how the T cell repertoire changed over the course of pregnancy in women with multiple sclerosis.

The CDR3 spans 15 residues, from the cysteine through the phenylalanine. Of the read, only the CDR3 DNA is kept; its 45 bases are in frame from base 1. V has 3 bases trimmed and J has 2 bases trimmed; junction bases matching no gene number 4. Per the germline V gene, SGHDT is the CDR1 and YYEEEE is the CDR2. The library came from the immunoSEQ multiplex PCR assay. TCRdb's version of the immuneACCESS table is confined to in-frame rearrangements and falls short of the full clone set. An unresolved V gene accounts for under half of the shortfall where checked; the remainder is of unknown origin. A total of nearly 110,000 clones appear in this sample, around 90% of them only once. Less than 2% of the sample comes from the top ten.

The sample consisted of peripheral blood, taken after pregnancy. This clonotype originated in a female donor with multiple sclerosis, enrolled in a pregnancy study. The rearrangement joined TRBV5-6 to TRBJ2-3, with 9 bases aligning to TRBD1. The encoded CDR3 is CASSSWTGVTDTQYF. The nucleotides read TGTGCCAGCAGCTCTTGGACAGGGGTCACAGATACGCAGTATTTT. Extended through the reference TRBV5-6 and TRBJ2-3 proteins, this CDR3 yields the full variable domain: DAGVTQSPTHLIKTRGQQVTLRCSPKSGHDTVSWYQQALGQGPQFIFQYYEEEERQRGNFPDRFSGHQFPNYSSELNVNALLLGDSALYLCASSSWTGVTDTQYFGPGTRLTVL.